These 16 T cell receptor beta chains were all obtained from the same sample, sequenced in a study of low-dose radiotherapy and immunotherapy resistance in tumors. Time point given: after trial treatment. Treatment denoted: LDRT plus nivolumab, ipilimumab, low-dose cyclophosphamide and aspirin (RACIN trial). Alpha and beta chains were covered, as first-strand cDNA relied on TRAV- and TRBV-specific primers. Both a constant-region primer and a V-primer adapter served to amplify TCRs across roughly 20 PCR cycles. TCRdb processed the reads anew with MiXCR; each CDR3 protein has one entry. This sample has around 60,000 distinct CDR3 sequences; about 23% occur once, and the top ten carry around 6.5%. Sequenced here: PBMCs, sampled after low-dose radiotherapy plus immunotherapy. The receptors originated from a male donor with prostate cancer.

This clonotype has a single count. The chain employs TRBV18 and TRBJ2-7; the D gene is possibly TRBD2 (6 bases). CDR1 is KGHSH and CDR2 is LQKENI in the germline V gene. CDR3 length equals 15 residues. V dropped 0 bases and J dropped 5 bases, with 14 bases sitting between them. The CDR3 is CASSPPPGDPDEQYF. DNA for the CDR3: TGTGCCAGCTCACCACCGCCGGGGGACCCCGACGAGCAGTACTTC. The whole variable domain, remainder taken from reference TRBV18 and TRBJ2-7, is NAGVMQNPRHLVRRRGQEARLRCSPMKGHSHVYWYRQLPEEGLKFMVYLQKENIIDESGMPKERFSAEFPKEGPSILRIQQVVRGDSAAYFCASSPPPGDPDEQYFGPGTRLTVT.

In its sample, this clonotype was seen many times. The V and J genes are TRBV27 and TRBJ1-5; possibly TRBD1 for D (6 bases). V lost 5 bases, J lost 4 bases, and 15 bases lay in between. CDR3 length equals 15 residues. Germline CDR1 reads MNHEY; CDR2 reads SMNVEV (reference sequence). The CDR3: CASSTAGVGNQPQHF. CDR3 nucleotides: TGTGCCAGCAGTACAGCAGGGGTGGGGAATCAGCCCCAGCATTTT.

V usage is TRBV7-2 and J usage is TRBJ1-2; D is possibly TRBD1 (5 bases). Germline V lookup: CDR1 SGHTA, CDR2 FQGNSA. The V end lost 5 bases, the J end lost 6 bases, and 19 bases lay between the germline ends. There are 15 residues in the CDR3. CDR3 nucleotide sequence: TGTGCCAGCAGCCCGAGGTCGGGGCGTTCAGATGGCTACACCTTC. Its protein product is CASSPRSGRSDGYTF.

This clonotype was seen ten or more times. CDR3 amino acids: CASSFGRAASNQPQHF. As DNA, the CDR3 is TGTGCCAGCAGTTTCGGCAGGGCGGCTAGCAATCAGCCCCAGCATTTT. The rearrangement uses TRBV6-2 or TRBV6-3 and TRBJ1-5, with D tentatively TRBD1 (5 bases). Trimming took 4 bases from V and 0 from J, leaving 13 bases between them. Germline CDR1 is MNHEY and CDR2 is SVGEGT. CDR3 size: 16 residues.

This clonotype was observed many times. The V call is TRBV16, the J call TRBJ1-6, with D uncertain. The CDR3 runs to 14 residues. CDR1 and CDR2 from the germline V gene are KGHSY and FQNENV. The germline V and J ends were trimmed by 4 bases and 6 bases, with 10 bases remaining between them. The CDR3 sequence is CASSPRGPNSPLHF. The CDR3 DNA reads as TGTGCCAGCAGCCCCCGAGGCCCTAATTCACCCCTCCACTTT. The full variable domain, its missing parts supplied by reference TRBV16 and TRBJ1-6, is GEEVAQTPKHLVRGEGQKAKLYCAPIKGHSYVFWYQQVLKNEFKFLISFQNENVFDETGMPKERFSAKCLPNSPCSLEIQATKLEDSAVYFCASSPRGPNSPLHFGNGTRLTVT.

The chain joins TRBV5-1 to TRBJ2-1, with TRBD1 matching 8 bases. Per germline, CDR1 SGHRS and CDR2 YFSETQ. CDR3 size: 15 residues. The ends lost 2 bases at V and 7 bases at J; junction bases unmatched: 8. The CDR3 spells CASSFDRGSGNEQFF. The CDR3 DNA is TGCGCCAGCAGCTTCGACAGGGGCTCGGGGAATGAGCAGTTCTTC.

This clonotype was picked up many times. The gene calls are TRBV7-3 and TRBJ2-1, with D maybe TRBD1 (6 bases). V was pared by 2 bases and J by 5 bases, with 16 bases between. From germline, CDR1 is SGHTA and CDR2 FQGTGA. This CDR3 comprises 16 residues. The CDR3 reads CASSLSTGYKNNEQFF. The DNA of the CDR3 is TGTGCCAGCAGCTTATCGACAGGCTACAAGAACAATGAGCAGTTCTTC.

The chain uses TRBV6-6 and TRBJ2-2; 8 nucleotides match TRBD1. The CDR3 extends over 14 amino acids. The V segment lost 11 bases and the J segment 8 bases; nucleotides outside the gene matches: 13. Germline V gives CDR1 MNHNY, CDR2 SVGAGI (reference sequence). As DNA, the CDR3 is TGTGCCGGTGCCCACCAGGGGGCATCAGGGGAGCTGTTTTTT. Translated, it gives CAGAHQGASGELFF.

This clonotype has a handful of counts. The gene calls are TRBV6-6 and TRBJ2-5; TRBD2 agrees at 7 bases. Germline CDR1 is MNHNY and CDR2 is SVGAGI (reference sequence). V trimming: 5 bases; J trimming: 5 bases; junction bases outside the gene matches: 5. There are 13 residues in the CDR3. DNA of the CDR3: TGTGCCAGCAGTGAAATGCGGGGGGAGACCCAGTACTTC. This codes for CASSEMRGETQYF.

This clonotype was picked up many times. The chain links TRBV3-1 to TRBJ2-5; no clear D. The CDR3 is 14 residues long. The germline V gene has CDR1 LGHDT and CDR2 YNNKEL (reference sequence). Between the trimmed V and J ends, which lost 1 base and 2 bases, there was a span of 8 bases. CDR3 residues: CASSQAPEQETQYF. CDR3 nucleotide sequence: TGTGCCAGCAGCCAAGCTCCGGAACAAGAGACCCAGTACTTC.

This clonotype was observed many times. The chain joins TRBV29-1 to TRBJ2-1, with 9 nucleotides matching TRBD1. Germline V lookup: CDR1 SQVTM, CDR2 ANQGSEA. The CDR3 has 15 amino acids. V shed 3 bases, J shed 2 bases, and the junction held 5 bases outside the gene matches. CDR3 bases: TGCAGCGTTGACAAGGACAGGGGTACCTACAATGAGCAGTTCTTC. This codes for CSVDKDRGTYNEQFF.

This clonotype was seen repeatedly, ten times or more. The genes are TRBV20-1 and TRBJ2-4, with 7 bases fitting TRBD2. V lost 4 bases, J lost 12 bases, and 9 bases stayed unmatched. Germline-derived CDR1 and CDR2 are DFQATT and SNEGSKA (reference sequence). The CDR3 has 12 residues. CDR3 nucleotides: TGCAGTGCTATTGGTGTCGGGAGGCATCAGTACTTC. Encoded protein: CSAIGVGRHQYF.

This clonotype was detected many times. The V call is TRBV7-2, the J call TRBJ2-5; 9 positions match TRBD1. The length of the CDR3 is 14 residues. With 5 bases clipped from V and 3 bases from J, the junction kept 4 bases outside the gene matches. The germline CDR1 and CDR2 sequences are SGHTA and FQGNSA. The CDR3: CASSAGTGKETQYF. The CDR3 DNA is TGTGCCAGCAGCGCGGGGACAGGGAAAGAGACCCAGTACTTC. Filled out from reference TRBV7-2 and TRBJ2-5, the complete variable domain reads GAGVSQSPSNKVTEKGKDVELRCDPISGHTALYWYRQSLGQGLEFLIYFQGNSAPDKSGLPSDRFSAERTGGSVSTLTIQRTQQEDSAVYLCASSAGTGKETQYFGPGTRLLVL.

Points on this clonotype: A far more abundant clone sits one base away, making this likely a read error. The chain combines TRBV6-1 with TRBJ2-5; 8 bases are shared with TRBD1. CDR1 and CDR2 (germline): MNHNS, SASEGT. The CDR3 sequence is 13 residues long. CDR3: CAIRDRNQESQYF. CDR3 in DNA: TGTGCCATCAGGGACAGGAACCAAGAGTCCCAGTACTTC.

Notes on this clonotype: This probably arose from a read error, given a far larger clone one base away. The CDR3 DNA sequence: TGCAGTGCTAGGGGCCTAGACCAAGAGACCCAGTTCTTC. It yields the protein CSARGLDQETQFF. This sequence joins TRBV20-1 and TRBJ2-1; unclear D gene. This CDR3 spans 13 amino acids. Looked up from germline, CDR1 is DFQATT and CDR2 is SNEGSKA (reference sequence). Trimming pared 3 bases from V and 13 bases from J, leaving 19 bases between.

This clonotype was seen ten or more times. The chain combines TRBV6-5 with TRBJ2-5, with 9 positions matching TRBD2. Trimming cost V 2 bases and J 5 bases; bases outside gene matches: 12. The CDR3 contains 17 residues. Looked up from germline, CDR1 is MNHEY and CDR2 is SVGAGI. Here the CDR3 reads CASSYLSSGTSMETQYF. The DNA for the CDR3 is TGTGCCAGCAGTTACCTGTCTAGCGGGACCTCCATGGAGACCCAGTACTTC.